This passage covers 21 T cell receptor beta chains from one sample sequenced in a study of cytomegalovirus exposure and HLA in healthy donors. With 60 Vbeta and 13 Jbeta primers, the PCR was carried out. Profiling relied on immunoSEQ multiplex PCR, and the TCRdb table lists in-frame clones only, not all of them. This table has under 300,000 clones, just over 85% appearing once. The specimen was PBMCs. The receptors derive from a man aged 40-49 years in good health and CMV-seropositive.

The rearrangement links TRBV4-3 to TRBJ1-1; D perhaps matches TRBD1 (6 bases). Trimming shortened V by 8 bases and J by 4 bases, and 14 bases separated the two germline ends. This CDR3 is built from 13 residues. Germline-derived CDR1 and CDR2 are LGHNA and YSLEER. The CDR3 DNA is TGCGCCAGCCGGGGAGGGGGAGTCACTGAAGCTTTCTTT. Its protein is CASRGGGVTEAFF.

On this clone itself: A junction end diverges from the germline sequence, so it may reflect a read error. The chain recombines TRBV27 with TRBJ1-2; weak D call: TRBD1 (6 bases). In germline, CDR1 is MNHEY, CDR2 SMNVEV (reference sequence). The CDR3 spans 15 residues. The CDR3 DNA is TGTGCCAGCAGTTTAACAACAGGGTTCAACTGTGGCTACACCTTC. This translates into CASSLTTGFNCGYTF.

The rearrangement joins TRBV4-1 to TRBJ2-7; 9 nucleotides line up with TRBD2. Germline CDR1 and CDR2: MGHRA and YSYEKL. J was trimmed by 6 bases and V by 0 bases; bases with no gene match: 3. The CDR3 spans 14 residues. The CDR3 DNA is TGCGCCAGCAGCCAAGAGGGGCGGGGGGGCGAGCAGTACTTC. Residues: CASSQEGRGGEQYF.

V gene TRBV5-1 combines with J gene TRBJ2-2; 12 bases map to TRBD2. This CDR3 contains 17 residues. Germline CDR1 reads SGHRS; CDR2 reads YFSETQ. V lost 4 bases and J lost 2; bases outside the gene matches: 6. In DNA, the CDR3 is TGCGCCAGCAGCAAGGGACTAGCGGGTATTAACACCGGGGAGCTGTTTTTT. Amino acid sequence: CASSKGLAGINTGELFF. Together with reference TRBV5-1 and TRBJ2-2, the CDR3 gives the full variable domain: KAGVTQTPRYLIKTRGQQVTLSCSPISGHRSVSWYQQTPGQGLQFLFEYFSETQRNKGNFPGRFSGRQFSNSRSEMNVSTLELGDSALYLCASSKGLAGINTGELFFGEGSRLTVL.

The CDR3: CASSLQGPAAYEQYF. The CDR3 DNA reads as TGCGCCAGCAGCTTACAGGGGCCCGCGGCCTACGAGCAGTACTTC. This chain joins TRBV5-1 and TRBJ2-7, with 7 bases aligning to TRBD1. Germline CDR1 and CDR2: SGHRS and YFSETQ. V was clipped by 2 bases and J by 2 bases; unmatched bases: 7. This CDR3 comprises 15 residues. The complete variable domain, with remaining parts taken from reference TRBV5-1 and TRBJ2-7, reads KAGVTQTPRYLIKTRGQQVTLSCSPISGHRSVSWYQQTPGQGLQFLFEYFSETQRNKGNFPGRFSGRQFSNSRSEMNVSTLELGDSALYLCASSLQGPAAYEQYFGPGTRLTVT.

The CDR3 sequence: CASTVAGGQETQYF. CDR3 coding DNA: TGTGCCAGCACGGTAGCGGGAGGGCAAGAGACCCAGTACTTC. This chain links TRBV7-3 with TRBJ2-5, with TRBD2 matching 11 bases. With 7 bases clipped from V and 2 bases from J, the junction kept 3 bases outside the gene matches. The CDR3 is made up of 14 amino acids. Germline values: CDR1 SGHTA, CDR2 FQGTGA.

The chain carries TRBV28 and TRBJ2-7; TRBD1 matches at 7 bases. J gave up 2 bases and V 3 bases, and 4 bases lay outside the gene matches. Germline lookup yields CDR1 MDHEN and CDR2 SYDVKM. CDR3 size: 14 residues. The DNA for the CDR3 is TGTGCCAGCAGTTTGGGGACAGCTCCCTACGAGCAGTACTTC. Translating it yields CASSLGTAPYEQYF.

CDR3 in DNA: TGTGCCAGCAGCTTTTCGGGACTAGCCTACTTC. Amino acid sequence: CASSFSGLAYF. The gene calls are TRBV5-6 and TRBJ2-7, with 9 positions matching TRBD2. The V gene end was trimmed by 2 bases and the J gene end by 13 bases; junction bases not matched to a gene: 4. The CDR3 contains 11 residues. Per germline, CDR1 SGHDT and CDR2 YYEEEE.

The rearrangement uses TRBV2 and TRBJ2-3, with TRBD1 as a possible D gene (6 bases). Trimming removed 6 bases at V and 6 bases at J, with 22 bases between. Per germline, CDR1 SNHLY and CDR2 FYNNEI. This CDR3 spans 16 amino acids. Written as DNA, the CDR3 is TGTGCCAGCAGGAAACAGGGTCTACACAGTTCCGATACGCAGTATTTT. This encodes CASRKQGLHSSDTQYF.

This chain uses TRBV7-2 with TRBJ2-3, with a weak D call TRBD1 (5 bases). In germline, CDR1 is SGHTA, CDR2 FQGNSA. The V end lost 5 bases, the J end lost 1 base, and 10 bases lay between the germline ends. This CDR3 has 14 amino acids. In DNA form, the CDR3 reads TGTGCCAGCAGCCTGTGGACACGCACAGATACGCAGTATTTT. This encodes CASSLWTRTDTQYF.

The CDR3 spells CASSLGVSGAADTQYF. In nucleotides, the CDR3 is TGCGCCAGCAGCTTGGGGGTGAGTGGCGCGGCAGATACGCAGTATTTT. The chain recombines TRBV5-1 with TRBJ2-3; no reliable D call. Germline CDR1 reads SGHRS; CDR2 reads YFSETQ. V lost 0 bases to trimming and J lost 4 bases, with 15 bases between them. This CDR3 has 16 residues.

The V and J genes are TRBV7-2 and TRBJ2-7, with D possibly matching TRBD2 (6 bases). Germline loops: CDR1 SGHTA, CDR2 FQGNSA. Trimming pared 1 base from V and 0 bases from J, leaving 10 bases between. This CDR3 has 15 residues. The CDR3 nucleotides are TGTGCCAGCAGCTTAGGAGCGGGCGGCTCCTACGAGCAGTACTTC. Translated, it gives CASSLGAGGSYEQYF.

The CDR3 protein is CASSLRQGNQPQHF. For the CDR3, the DNA is TGTGCCAGCAGCTTAAGACAGGGTAATCAGCCCCAGCATTTT. The J gene is TRBJ1-5, the V gene TRBV5-6, with 7 bases fitting TRBD1. The length of the CDR3 is 14 residues. The ends lost 2 bases at V and 4 bases at J; junction bases unmatched: 3. Germline-derived CDR1 and CDR2 are SGHDT and YYEEEE.

The chain links TRBV27 to TRBJ2-1; 8 bases agree with TRBD1. This CDR3 comprises 16 residues. Germline V gene lookup returns CDR1 MNHEY and CDR2 SMNVEV (reference sequence). The J segment lost 2 bases and the V segment lost 5 bases, leaving 8 bases of the junction unmatched. The DNA of the CDR3 is TGTGCCAGCAGTCCCCGGACAGGGCCCCCCTACAATGAGCAGTTCTTC. Translating gives CASSPRTGPPYNEQFF.

Here the CDR3 reads CASSQDYRTGRREQYF. CDR3 DNA sequence: TGCGCCAGCAGCCAAGACTACAGGACAGGTCGGAGGGAGCAGTACTTC. The chain has TRBV4-3 and TRBJ2-7; TRBD1 aligns across 7 bases. Germline V gene sequence: CDR1 LGHNA, CDR2 YSLEER. The length of the CDR3 is 16 residues. With 0 bases clipped from V and 7 bases from J, the junction kept 12 bases outside the gene matches.

The V and J genes are TRBV11-3 and TRBJ2-5, with 9 bases matching TRBD2. V was pared by 4 bases and J by 5 bases, with 8 bases of the junction left unmatched. The CDR3 is 15 amino acids. Per germline, CDR1 SGHNT and CDR2 YENEEA. CDR3 loop: CASSSGLAGMETQYF. CDR3 DNA: TGTGCCAGCAGCTCCGGTCTAGCGGGAATGGAGACCCAGTACTTC.

This chain uses TRBV2 with TRBJ1-5, with 7 nucleotides matching TRBD1. Trimming took 6 bases from V and 2 from J; bases not matched to a gene: 7. This CDR3 contains 15 residues. The germline CDR1 and CDR2 sequences are SNHLY and FYNNEI. The CDR3 spells CASRVDREGNQPQHF. CDR3 DNA sequence: TGTGCCAGCAGGGTCGACAGGGAGGGCAATCAGCCCCAGCATTTT. Combining the CDR3 with reference TRBV2 and TRBJ1-5 gives the whole variable domain EPEVTQTPSHQVTQMGQEVILRCVPISNHLYFYWYRQILGQKVEFLVSFYNNEISEKSEIFDDQFSVERPDGSNFTLKIRSTKLEDSAMYFCASRVDREGNQPQHFGDGTRLSIL.

This clone showed up just a few times. This sequence joins TRBV7-3 and TRBJ1-2; 7 nucleotides line up with TRBD1. This CDR3 spans 14 amino acids. CDR1 is SGHTA and CDR2 is FQGTGA in the germline V gene. The ends lost 1 base at V and 7 bases at J; junction bases unmatched: 6. In nucleotides, the CDR3 is TGTGCCAGCAGCTTAAGCCAGGGGGGCGTTGGCTACACCTTC. Protein: CASSLSQGGVGYTF. Looking up the rest from reference TRBV7-3 and TRBJ1-2 gives the full variable domain: GAGVSQTPSNKVTEKGKYVELRCDPISGHTALYWYRQSLGQGPEFLIYFQGTGAADDSGLPNDRFFAVRPEGSVSTLKIQRTERGDSAVYLCASSLSQGGVGYTFGSGTRLTVV.

This clone showed up just a few times. The chain is built from TRBV2 and TRBJ2-5; D is undetermined. The V gene's germline CDR1 is SNHLY and CDR2 FYNNEI. The V end lost 8 bases, the J end lost 5 bases, and 21 bases lay between the germline ends. The CDR3 spans 15 residues. Written as DNA, the CDR3 is TGTGCCAGCCGTCCAGGTTTGATCCAACAGGAGACCCAGTACTTC. Protein: CASRPGLIQQETQYF. Combining the CDR3 with reference TRBV2 and TRBJ2-5 gives the whole variable domain EPEVTQTPSHQVTQMGQEVILRCVPISNHLYFYWYRQILGQKVEFLVSFYNNEISEKSEIFDDQFSVERPDGSNFTLKIRSTKLEDSAMYFCASRPGLIQQETQYFGPGTRLLVL.

This rearrangement joins TRBV6-6 to TRBJ1-2; D is possibly TRBD1 (5 bases). Trimming stripped 6 bases from V and 6 bases from J, with 17 bases between. The germline V gene encodes CDR1 MNHNY and CDR2 SVGAGI (reference sequence). The CDR3 is 14 amino acids. This chain's CDR3 is CASRDRVQTDGYTF. As DNA, the CDR3 is TGTGCCAGCAGGGACCGGGTCCAGACAGATGGCTACACCTTC.

In this sample, this clone turned up once. The chain employs TRBV4-1 and TRBJ2-7; 9 positions match TRBD2. This CDR3 spans 14 amino acids. V trimming: 4 bases; J trimming: 3 bases; junction bases outside the gene matches: 4. Germline CDR1 reads MGHRA; CDR2 reads YSYEKL. In DNA, the CDR3 is TGCGCCAGCAGCCCGGGGACTAGCAGCTACGAGCAGTACTTC. Translating gives CASSPGTSSYEQYF.